Following are 17 T cell receptor beta chains from one sample sequenced in a study of shared clonotypes between healthy human individuals (dated by TCRdb to between 2020 and 2021). CD8 naive samples consisted of CD45RO-negative cells that were positively selected for CCR7, yielding a CD45RA+CCR7+ population without TemRA cells. Libraries were constructed by the immunoSEQ multiplex PCR assay. Drawn from immuneACCESS, this table holds only the in-frame rearrangements with V and J called that TCRdb kept. Clones are partly lost; checked studies trace under half to an unresolved V gene and leave the rest unexplained. Recorded for this sample are over 2,000,000 clones; 93% of them occurred a single time. The ten largest clonotypes hold 1.5% to 2% of the sample. The sequenced sample was naive CD8+ T cells from PBMCs. In the paper's terms, the cell subset or site label means: CD45RA+CCR7+. The receptors shown here come from a man aged 18 to 30 in good health. Some clones in this sample may be carry-over from other donors' samples.

This chain links TRBV6-6 with TRBJ2-5; D possibly corresponds to TRBD2 (6 bases). Germline V lookup: CDR1 MNHNY, CDR2 SVGAGI (reference sequence). CDR3 length: 16 residues. V shed 2 bases and J shed 0 bases, with 13 bases lying between them. CDR3 region: CASSYVVAEDQETQYF. The CDR3 nucleotides are TGTGCCAGCAGTTACGTGGTAGCGGAGGACCAAGAGACCCAGTACTTC.

As to this clone: This specimen includes other DNA sequences encoding the same CDR3. The chain uses TRBV28 and TRBJ1-2; a weak D match, TRBD1 (5 bases). V lost 3 bases and J lost 4, with 12 bases in between. CDR3 length: 14 amino acids. Germline V gene lookup returns CDR1 MDHEN and CDR2 SYDVKM. CDR3 in DNA: TGTGCCAGCAGTTTCAGCGGGACGGCCTATGGCTACACCTTC. Translated, it gives CASSFSGTAYGYTF.

This sequence joins TRBV27 and TRBJ2-7; D not certain. CDR3 length: 12 amino acids. Germline CDR1 and CDR2: MNHEY and SMNVEV (reference sequence). The V end was cut by 8 bases, the J end by 0 bases, with 8 bases between. The CDR3 loop reads CASQGPSYEQYF. The CDR3 DNA follows: TGTGCCAGCCAAGGGCCCTCCTACGAGCAGTACTTC.

This clone was detected once. The V call is TRBV28, the J call TRBJ1-2; possible D gene TRBD1, 5 bases. The CDR3 contains 14 residues. Trimming took off 0 bases at V and 6 bases at J, with 11 bases between the two ends. Germline loops: CDR1 MDHEN, CDR2 SYDVKM. CDR3 nucleotides: TGTGCCAGCAGTTTATGGGTCCGGGGCGATGGCTACACCTTC. Protein sequence: CASSLWVRGDGYTF.

This rearrangement joins TRBV7-3 to TRBJ1-1; 9 bases are shared with TRBD1. CDR1 is SGHTA and CDR2 is FQGTGA in the germline V gene. This CDR3 spans 19 amino acids. V shed 1 base, J shed 6 bases, and the junction held 18 bases outside the gene matches. CDR3 in DNA: TGTGCCAGCAGCTTAAGTCGTACCGGAGCACAGGGGGCGGGCGCTGAAGCTTTCTTT. Its protein is CASSLSRTGAQGAGAEAFF.

The rearrangement joins TRBV19 to TRBJ1-1, with 8 bases identical to TRBD1. CDR1 is LNHDA and CDR2 is SQIVND in the germline V gene (reference sequence). Germline trimming cut 4 bases from V and 5 bases from J; bases unmatched to any gene: 6. The CDR3 runs to 14 residues. CDR3: CASSTGQGRTEAFF. The DNA for the CDR3 is TGTGCCAGTAGTACCGGACAGGGAAGGACTGAAGCTTTCTTT.

This clone came up a few times. The rearrangement links TRBV15 to TRBJ1-2, with a weak D call TRBD1 (6 bases). Trimming removed 6 bases from V and 4 bases from J, with 9 bases in between. From germline, CDR1 is LNHNV and CDR2 YYDKDF (reference sequence). The CDR3 is 12 residues long. The CDR3 here is CATREGGYGYTF. The CDR3 DNA reads TGTGCCACCAGGGAAGGGGGCTATGGCTACACCTTC.

The J gene is TRBJ2-4, the V gene TRBV4-1; D uncertain. The V gene lost 3 bases and the J gene lost 5 bases, with 8 bases spanning the gap. The CDR3 has 13 amino acids. Germline values: CDR1 MGHRA, CDR2 YSYEKL. The CDR3 protein is CASSQSWENIQYF. The CDR3 DNA reads TGCGCCAGCAGCCAGTCGTGGGAAAACATTCAGTACTTC.

V gene TRBV7-8 combines with J gene TRBJ1-5, with D unresolved. With 1 base removed from V and 2 bases from J, the gap between germline ends came to 18 bases. Germline values: CDR1 SGHVS, CDR2 FQNEAQ. CDR3 length equals 18 residues. CDR3 sequence (DNA): TGTGCCAGCAGCTTAGTTCAGATTGGGCCCTCCGGCAATCAGCCCCAGCATTTT. Its protein product is CASSLVQIGPSGNQPQHF. Full variable domain (rest looked up from reference TRBV7-8 and TRBJ1-5): GAGVSQSPRYKVAKRGQDVALRCDPISGHVSLFWYQQALGQGPEFLTYFQNEAQLDKSGLPSDRFFAERPEGSVSTLKIQRTQQEDSAVYLCASSLVQIGPSGNQPQHFGDGTRLSIL.

The V and J genes are TRBV27 and TRBJ2-7; perhaps TRBD2 as D (5 bases). The germline CDR1 and CDR2 sequences are MNHEY and SMNVEV (reference sequence). Trimming removed 6 bases from V and 3 bases from J, with 15 bases in between. This CDR3 contains 14 residues. CDR3 region: CASRILGVGYEQYF. The CDR3 DNA reads TGTGCCAGCAGAATCCTGGGAGTTGGCTACGAGCAGTACTTC.

This chain connects TRBV30 to TRBJ2-1; weak D call: TRBD1 (5 bases). The CDR3 runs to 13 residues. Germline CDR1 reads GTSNPN; CDR2 reads SVGIG (reference sequence). V lost 7 bases to trimming and J lost 3 bases, with 13 bases between them. For the CDR3, the DNA is TGTGCCTCAGGACAAACGGGCTACAATGAGCAGTTCTTC. This translates into CASGQTGYNEQFF.

This sequence joins TRBV9 and TRBJ2-5, with 8 bases aligning to TRBD1. This CDR3 has 14 amino acids. With 3 bases clipped from V and 5 bases from J, the junction kept 6 bases outside the gene matches. CDR1 is SGDLS, CDR2 YYNGEE, per germline. The CDR3 DNA reads TGTGCCAGCAGCGCCCGACAGGGGTGGGAGACCCAGTACTTC. Amino acids: CASSARQGWETQYF.

The gene calls are TRBV27 and TRBJ1-5; 10 bases line up with TRBD1. The CDR3 is 16 residues long. Losses at the gene ends were 6 bases for V and 4 bases for J; bases not matched to a gene: 9. Germline V gives CDR1 MNHEY, CDR2 SMNVEV (reference sequence). CDR3 coding DNA: TGTGCCAGCAGGTCAACCGGGACAGGGGCGAATCAGCCCCAGCATTTT. Translation gives CASRSTGTGANQPQHF.

The rearrangement uses TRBV5-5 and TRBJ1-1, with D perhaps TRBD1 (5 bases). The V and J ends lost 2 bases and 3 bases respectively, with 20 bases between them. Germline lookup yields CDR1 SGHKS and CDR2 YYEKEE (reference sequence). The CDR3 totals 17 residues. The CDR3 region is CASSLNFAGSMDTEAFF. CDR3 nucleotides: TGTGCCAGCAGCTTAAATTTCGCAGGGTCCATGGACACTGAAGCTTTCTTT.

V gene TRBV4-2 combines with J gene TRBJ2-7; a possible D gene is TRBD2 (6 bases). The CDR3 is 16 amino acids. Trimming pared 2 bases from V and 0 bases from J, leaving 14 bases between. Germline V gives CDR1 LGHNA, CDR2 YNFKEQ. CDR3 sequence (DNA): TGTGCCAGCAGCCAACCCGGGACTTTGACCTCCTACGAGCAGTACTTC. Amino acids: CASSQPGTLTSYEQYF.

In this sample, this clone turned up a few times. This chain links TRBV19 with TRBJ1-3; D gene uncertain. This CDR3 has 14 amino acids. Per germline, CDR1 LNHDA and CDR2 SQIVND (reference sequence). V was clipped by 6 bases and J by 0 bases, with 9 bases between them. CDR3 DNA sequence: TGTGCCAGTAGCGAACACCCCTCTGGAAACACCATATATTTT. Translation: CASSEHPSGNTIYF.

The chain joins TRBV9 to TRBJ2-2; D possibly corresponds to TRBD2 (6 bases). This CDR3 region has 16 residues. Deletions cut 0 bases from V and 2 bases from J, with 11 bases between. CDR1 SGDLS and CDR2 YYNGEE come from the germline V gene. For the CDR3, the DNA is TGTGCCAGCAGCGTAGAGAGGCGGGGTAACACCGGGGAGCTGTTTTTT. It codes for CASSVERRGNTGELFF.